This T cell receptor (beta chain) is from a study of Ad26.COV2.S vaccination and SARS-CoV-2 variants. Germline V CDR1 and CDR2: SGDLS, YYNGEE. Germline trimming cut 4 bases from V and 5 bases from J; bases unmatched to any gene: 7. CDR3 length: 16 residues. Sequencing was performed with immunoSEQ multiplex PCR; in TCRdb, only in-frame clones are kept and a portion is missing. The table lists over 400,000 clones, 80% to 95% of them singletons, with under 2% in the top ten. The table lists this clone with a count of one. The treatment was: about 20 received Ad26.COV2.S at low or high dose, single or two shots; about 5 received placebo; per-sample allocation not given. The study sampled participants on day 63 after the first vaccine or placebo injection.

The source was peripheral blood, collected in a trial of Ad26.COV2.S vaccine versus placebo. This chain connects TRBV9 to TRBJ2-5; 14 bases align to TRBD2. This TCR was recovered from a person between 18 and 59 years old who received the Ad26.COV2.S COVID-19 vaccine or a placebo. The CDR3 spells CASSSTSGGAKETQYF. DNA of the CDR3: TGTGCCAGCAGCTCGACTAGCGGGGGGGCGAAGGAGACCCAGTACTTC.